One sample yielded the 9 T cell receptor delta chains listed below, sequenced in a study of Vδ1+ human thymocytes. Study-level points and caveats: Thymic TRG and TRD repertoires appeared highly polyclonal, with Gaussian CDR3 length distributions.

Extracted RNA was reverse transcribed into cDNA. CDR3 amplicons came from multiplex PCR with pooled V-gene forward and constant-region reverse primers. TCRdb redid clone calling on the multiplex PCR reads using CATT. The sample has about 50,000 delta-chain clones, more than 13% seen once. What these receptors recognize is not known. The material sequenced was Vdelta1+ gamma-delta thymocytes from the thymus. Subset given: FACS-sorted CD3+ TCRalphabeta- TCRVdelta1+ TCRVdelta2- thymocytes. Receptors were obtained from a girl less than two years old who had congenital heart surgery.

The chain is built from TRDV1 and TRDJ1; TRDD3 matches at 13 bases. The CDR3 runs to 26 residues. CDR1 and CDR2 (germline): TSWWSYY, QGS. V shed 4 bases and J 0 bases; nucleotides not matched to a gene: 32. The CDR3: CALGGSFNFLRPTGGYAGVYTDKLIF. In DNA form, the CDR3 reads TGTGCTCTTGGGGGGTCCTTTAACTTCCTACGGCCGACTGGGGGATACGCGGGGGTGTACACCGATAAACTCATCTTT.

The V and J genes are TRDV1 and TRDJ1; 9 bases are shared with TRDD2. Germline assignment: CDR1 TSWWSYY and CDR2 QGS. CDR3 length: 23 amino acids. With V trimmed by 2 bases and J by 0 bases, 25 bases remained unmatched. CDR3 nucleotide sequence: TGTGCTCTTGGGGAAGGTATGACCTTCCTACTCCTCGGACCGGGGACCTACACCGATAAACTCATCTTT. It encodes CALGEGMTFLLLGPGTYTDKLIF.

This clone appeared a few times. The rearrangement joins TRDV1 to TRDJ1; 7 nucleotides line up with TRDD3. After removal of 0 bases from V and 0 bases from J, the junction contained 10 bases not matched to a gene. From germline, CDR1 is TSWWSYY and CDR2 QGS. The CDR3 loop spans 18 amino acids. CDR3 nucleotide sequence: TGTGCTCTTGGGGAACTTGCCACTCCCTGGGGGTACACCGATAAACTCATCTTT. It encodes CALGELATPWGYTDKLIF.

This clone came up a few times. The chain carries TRDV1 and TRDJ1, with 8 nucleotides matching TRDD3. This CDR3 has 20 residues. V lost 0 bases, J lost 4 bases, and 19 bases stayed unmatched. Germline values: CDR1 TSWWSYY, CDR2 QGS. The DNA of the CDR3 is TGTGCTCTTGGGGAACTAGGTCCTATAGAGTGGGGGATCGCTGGCGATAAACTCATCTTT. It is translated as CALGELGPIEWGIAGDKLIF.

On this clone itself: The DNA is left out, because the CDR3 cannot be placed on it with certainty; the CDR3 is given as TCRdb lists it. The J gene is TRDJ1, the V gene TRAV29/DV5; the table names TRDD3, a call not compared with the DNA. The germline CDR1 and CDR2 sequences are NSMFDY and ISSIKDK. Inclusive of both ends, the CDR3 amounts to 22 amino acids. CDR3 protein: CSVLLCSKHLTRGIRDTDKLIF.

This clone has a handful of counts. This chain connects TRDV2 to TRDJ1, with unresolved D. With 0 bases removed from V and 3 bases from J, the gap between germline ends came to 7 bases. Germline assignment: CDR1 GEAIGNYY and CDR2 EKD. The CDR3 is 13 amino acids. CDR3 protein: CACDTGGPDKLIF. CDR3 DNA: TGTGCCTGTGACACCGGAGGTCCCGATAAACTCATCTTT.

As regards this clone: This sample also contains other DNA sequences that code for the same CDR3. The genes are TRDV2 and TRDJ1; possibly TRDD3 for D (6 bases). The V gene's germline CDR1 is GEAIGNYY and CDR2 EKD. The CDR3 consists of 21 residues. The ends were cut back, 5 bases at V and 0 bases at J, with 33 bases in the middle. The CDR3 coding sequence is TGTGCCTGTGCCGGAGCGTGGGGGTTATCCTTCTACATCCTGTACACCGATAAACTCATCTTT. Translated, it gives CACAGAWGLSFYILYTDKLIF.

This clone was recorded once. A single base separates this from a much larger clone, so it may be a read error. The sample has other DNA sequences that encode this CDR3 too. The rearrangement uses TRDV2 and TRDJ1, with D tentatively TRDD2 (5 bases). The CDR3 is made up of 13 amino acids. Germline loops: CDR1 GEAIGNYY, CDR2 EKD. V lost 7 bases, J lost 3 bases, and 14 bases lay in between. The chain's CDR3 is CACNLPSADKLIF. The CDR3 DNA sequence: TGTGCCTGCAACCTACCTTCGGCCGATAAACTCATCTTT.

This clone was seen only a few times. The chain combines TRDV1 with TRDJ1, with TRDD3 matching over 12 bases. This CDR3 spans 23 amino acids. Germline CDR1 reads TSWWSYY; CDR2 reads QGS. V trimming: 0 bases; J trimming: 0 bases; junction bases outside the gene matches: 20. CDR3: CALGELPCLPLGDTRRDTDKLIF. CDR3 coding DNA: TGTGCTCTTGGGGAACTCCCATGCCTTCCTCTGGGGGATACGCGGAGGGACACCGATAAACTCATCTTT.